What follows is one TCR beta chain and its context. Clones were read by immunoSEQ multiplex PCR, and TCRdb kept only the in-frame ones, dropping some. The data show some 490,000 clones, about nine tenths seen once. This specimen belongs to a study of blood T cell repertoires in COVID-19. CDR1 and CDR2 from the germline V gene are LNHDA and SQIVND (reference sequence). Trimming left V 5 bases short and J 3 bases short, with 5 bases between. The length of the CDR3 is 12 residues. The V call is TRBV19, the J call TRBJ1-3; D unclear. The specimen was PBMCs or T cells enriched from blood (not recorded which). The sequence was collected from a woman aged 60 to 75 who had recovered from COVID-19. The CDR3 DNA is TGTGCCAGTAGTTTTAATGGAAACACCATATATTTT. Translation: CASSFNGNTIYF. The entire variable domain, with the rest obtained from reference TRBV19 and TRBJ1-3, is as follows: DGGITQSPKYLFRKEGQNVTLSCEQNLNHDAMYWYRQDPGQGLRLIYYSQIVNDFQKGDIAEGYSVSREKKESFPLTVTSAQKNPTAFYLCASSFNGNTIYFGEGSWLTVV.